This T cell receptor beta chain was identified in a study of blood T cell repertoires in COVID-19. In the study overall: Collection of acute and convalescent COVID-19 samples took place in the United States, Italy and Spain. PBMCs, B-cell-depleted T cells, or T cells were the source of the cDNA or gDNA that made up the material.

This clone was observed a single time. V dropped 0 bases and J dropped 4 bases, with 11 bases sitting between them. CDR1 is KGHDR and CDR2 is SFDVKD in the germline V gene. The CDR3 totals 15 residues. Under the authors' procedure: Reference gene primer amplification yielded estimated nucleated cell counts. Sequenced by immunoSEQ multiplex PCR; TCRdb stores in-frame clones only, minus some. V, J and clone size are those of that table, while D and trimming were read from the DNA. In the table there are tens of thousands of clones, roughly four fifths of which are singletons. Sequenced input: peripheral blood. The TCR comes from a man between 65 and 85 years old with acute or convalescent COVID-19. This sequence joins TRBV24-1 and TRBJ2-5; D is possibly TRBD1 (5 bases). The CDR3 protein is CATSDLQGPVETQYF. CDR3 nucleotide sequence: TGTGCCACCAGTGATTTGCAGGGCCCTGTAGAGACCCAGTACTTC.